The sequence of this T cell receptor (beta chain) was determined in a study of technical replicates of blood from a few donors (dated by TCRdb to 2015 to 2018). CDR3 length: 13 amino acids, cysteine to phenylalanine. The DNA shown is the 39-base CDR3, in frame from base 1. V loses 5 bases, J loses 5 bases, and the germline ends lie 15 bases apart. CDR1 GTSNPN and CDR2 SVGIG are derived from the germline V gene (reference sequence). The method behind the library was the immunoSEQ multiplex PCR assay. TCRdb retrieved this table from immuneACCESS and kept in-frame rearrangements only. Not all clones are present; in checked studies, unresolved V genes account for under half, and no reason is known for the remainder. The sample table lists around 100,000 clones, about 95% of them with a count of one. The ten most abundant clones make up about 0.37% of the sample. Points on this clone: Which antigen it targets is not known. The input lacks base qualities; no much larger clone sits a single base away.

The chain links TRBV30 with TRBJ1-2, and perhaps TRBD1 as D gene, on 6 matching bases. This sequence originates from a human donor in good health. What was sequenced was T cells isolated from PBMCs. The CDR3 region reads CAWGRGGEYGYTF. The nucleotides read TGTGCCTGGGGCAGAGGGGGGGAATATGGCTACACCTTC.